Each of the 15 T cell receptor beta chains below was sequenced from the same sample in a study of T cell changes during pregnancy in multiple sclerosis. Assay: immunoSEQ multiplex PCR; the TCRdb copy retains only in-frame clones and omits some. The sample gives about 76,000 clones, about 93% of which show up once; 1.5% to 2% is in the top ten. The source material was peripheral blood, sampled in the first trimester of pregnancy. The receptors were sampled from a female donor in good health, enrolled as a control in a pregnancy study.

CDR3 protein: CASSLARGSYEQYF. The CDR3 DNA reads TGCGCCAGCAGCTTGGCTCGGGGGAGCTACGAGCAGTACTTC. The chain is built from TRBV5-1 and TRBJ2-7; D perhaps matches TRBD2 (6 bases). The CDR3 sequence is 14 residues long. Germline V CDR1 and CDR2: SGHRS, YFSETQ. The germline V and J ends were trimmed by 0 bases and 3 bases, with 10 bases remaining between them. The complete variable domain, with remaining parts taken from reference TRBV5-1 and TRBJ2-7, reads KAGVTQTPRYLIKTRGQQVTLSCSPISGHRSVSWYQQTPGQGLQFLFEYFSETQRNKGNFPGRFSGRQFSNSRSEMNVSTLELGDSALYLCASSLARGSYEQYFGPGTRLTVT.

In this sample, this clone turned up a few times. The CDR3, as DNA: TGTGCCAGCATGGGGCAGGGGGCTTCTGAAGCTTTCTTT. It translates to CASMGQGASEAFF. The rearrangement joins TRBV6-5 to TRBJ1-1, with 8 bases aligning to TRBD1. This CDR3 region has 13 residues. V lost 7 bases to trimming and J lost 6 bases; unmatched junction nucleotides: 7. Germline V gene sequence: CDR1 MNHEY, CDR2 SVGAGI.

The chain is built from TRBV2 and TRBJ1-5; a weak D match, TRBD1 (5 bases). V lost 9 bases to trimming and J lost 1 base, with 10 bases between them. Germline CDR1 SNHLY, CDR2 FYNNEI. The CDR3 is made up of 13 amino acids. The CDR3 nucleotides are TGTGCCAGTGTGAAGGGGAGCAATCAGCCCCAGCATTTT. This sequence encodes CASVKGSNQPQHF.

V gene TRBV6-5 combines with J gene TRBJ2-1; the D gene is possibly TRBD1 (6 bases). V was clipped by 6 bases and J by 4 bases, with 10 bases between them. The CDR3 runs to 13 residues. In germline, CDR1 is MNHEY, CDR2 SVGAGI. As DNA, the CDR3 is TGTGCCAGCAGCCGGACAGAATACAATGAGCAGTTCTTC. Encoded protein: CASSRTEYNEQFF.

The chain links TRBV28 to TRBJ1-2; the D is unclear. The germline V gene has CDR1 MDHEN and CDR2 SYDVKM. This CDR3 has 17 amino acids. V was pared by 2 bases and J by 0 bases, with 16 bases between. In DNA form, the CDR3 reads TGTGCCAGCAGTTTAGTTCCGGGGTCGATTCCTAACTATGGCTACACCTTC. Translated, it gives CASSLVPGSIPNYGYTF.

The chain combines TRBV4-1 with TRBJ2-1; no clear D gene. The germline gives CDR1 MGHRA, CDR2 YSYEKL. The V end lost 2 bases, the J end lost 2 bases, and 10 bases lay between the germline ends. CDR3 length equals 15 residues. This chain's CDR3 is CASSQLAETYNEQFF. In nucleotides, the CDR3 is TGCGCCAGCAGCCAATTAGCCGAAACCTACAATGAGCAGTTCTTC.

The chain has TRBV11-2 and TRBJ2-7, with a weak D call TRBD1 (5 bases). Germline-derived CDR1 and CDR2 are SGHAT and FQNNGV. The CDR3 runs 15 residues. Trimming pared 1 base from V and 2 bases from J, leaving 12 bases between. The CDR3: CASSLGAGSPYEQYF. In nucleotides, the CDR3 is TGTGCCAGCAGCTTAGGTGCAGGGTCCCCCTACGAGCAGTACTTC.

This chain links TRBV6-5 with TRBJ1-2, with TRBD1 matching over 8 bases. J gave up 8 bases and V 6 bases, and 5 bases lay outside the gene matches. The CDR3 runs 12 residues. From germline, CDR1 is MNHEY and CDR2 SVGAGI. This CDR3 reads CASSRQGKGYTF. The CDR3, as DNA: TGTGCCAGCAGCCGACAGGGGAAGGGCTACACCTTC.

A few counts support this clone. The chain uses TRBV9 and TRBJ1-5, with D possibly being TRBD1 (6 bases). The germline gives CDR1 SGDLS, CDR2 YYNGEE. The V end lost 0 bases, the J end lost 2 bases, and 9 bases lay between the germline ends. The CDR3 runs 15 residues. CDR3 in DNA: TGTGCCAGCAGCGTAGGGGCAGGGGGCAATCAGCCCCAGCATTTT. The encoded protein is CASSVGAGGNQPQHF.

The CDR3 DNA sequence: TGTGCCAGCAGTCCGACAGGTATCCCTGAAGCTTTCTTT. It yields the protein CASSPTGIPEAFF. The chain has TRBV2 and TRBJ1-1, with D possibly TRBD1 on 6 matching bases. This CDR3 is 13 amino acids long. Trimming pared 5 bases from V and 6 bases from J, leaving 13 bases between. Germline CDR1 reads SNHLY; CDR2 reads FYNNEI.

The chain carries TRBV5-6 and TRBJ2-1, with TRBD2 identical over 12 bases. CDR3 length: 16 residues. The germline V gene encodes CDR1 SGHDT and CDR2 YYEEEE. J gave up 9 bases and V 0 bases, and 7 bases lay outside the gene matches. This CDR3 is CASSLALAGGVLEQFF. CDR3 DNA sequence: TGTGCCAGCAGCTTGGCCCTAGCGGGAGGGGTCCTTGAGCAGTTCTTC. Based on the CDR3 plus reference TRBV5-6 and TRBJ2-1, the full variable domain is DAGVTQSPTHLIKTRGQQVTLRCSPKSGHDTVSWYQQALGQGPQFIFQYYEEEERQRGNFPDRFSGHQFPNYSSELNVNALLLGDSALYLCASSLALAGGVLEQFFGPGTRLTVL.

This rearrangement joins TRBV23-1 to TRBJ2-2, with a possible D match to TRBD2 (5 bases). TRBV23-1 is recorded as an ORF, its role being uncertain. V was trimmed by 0 bases and J by 7 bases, leaving 9 bases between them. This CDR3 contains 14 residues. The CDR3 DNA reads as TGCGCCAGCAGTCAATCGCCCGGGATCGGGGAGCTGTTTTTT. It specifies CASSQSPGIGELFF.

The rearrangement uses TRBV19 and TRBJ2-2; 8 nucleotides agree with TRBD2. CDR1 LNHDA and CDR2 SQIVND come from the germline V gene (reference sequence). This CDR3 comprises 15 residues. The ends lost 1 base at V and 7 bases at J; junction bases unmatched: 5. This CDR3 reads CASSIGREGYGELFF. CDR3 DNA sequence: TGTGCCAGTAGTATAGGACGGGAGGGCTACGGGGAGCTGTTTTTT.

V and J are TRBV18 and TRBJ1-1; TRBD1 matches 7 bases. V lost 3 bases and J lost 7; bases outside the gene matches: 5. This CDR3 has 13 amino acids. Per the germline V gene, CDR1 is KGHSH and CDR2 is LQKENI. The CDR3 loop reads CASSPMGQLEAFF. CDR3 bases: TGTGCCAGCTCACCTATGGGACAGCTTGAAGCTTTCTTT.

The V and J genes are TRBV19 and TRBJ2-1; TRBD2 agrees at 9 bases. The junction had 12 bases not matched to a gene; V was cut back by 3 bases and J by 0 bases. The CDR3 is 19 residues long. The V gene's germline CDR1 is LNHDA and CDR2 SQIVND (reference sequence). The CDR3 DNA is TGTGCCAGTAGTATTGTAGGTCTAGCGGGGTCTAGCTCCTACAATGAGCAGTTCTTC. This gives the protein CASSIVGLAGSSSYNEQFF.